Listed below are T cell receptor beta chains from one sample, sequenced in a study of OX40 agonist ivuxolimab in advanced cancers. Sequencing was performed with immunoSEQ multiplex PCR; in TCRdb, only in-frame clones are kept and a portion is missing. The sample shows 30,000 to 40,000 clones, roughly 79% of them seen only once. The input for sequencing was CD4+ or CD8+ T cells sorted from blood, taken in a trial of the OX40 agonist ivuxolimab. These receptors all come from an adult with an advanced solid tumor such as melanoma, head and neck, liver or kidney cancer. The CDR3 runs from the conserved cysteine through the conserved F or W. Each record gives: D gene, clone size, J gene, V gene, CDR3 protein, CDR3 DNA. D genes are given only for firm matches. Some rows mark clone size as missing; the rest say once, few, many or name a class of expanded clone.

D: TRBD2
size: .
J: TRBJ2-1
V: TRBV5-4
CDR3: CASSSGLAGAFSYNEQFF
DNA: TGTGCCAGCAGCTCGGGACTAGCGGGAGCCTTCTCCTACAATGAGCAGTTCTTC

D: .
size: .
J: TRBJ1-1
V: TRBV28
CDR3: CASSPWTVTMNTEAFF
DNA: TGTGCCAGCAGTCCATGGACAGTCACCATGAACACTGAAGCTTTCTTT

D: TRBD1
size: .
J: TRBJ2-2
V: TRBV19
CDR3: CASSIFYGQGLPGELFF
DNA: TGTGCCAGTAGTATCTTCTATGGACAGGGATTGCCCGGGGAGCTGTTTTTT

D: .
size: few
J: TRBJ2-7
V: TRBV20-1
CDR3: CSARSLYEQYF
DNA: TGCAGTGCTAGATCCCTCTACGAGCAGTACTTC

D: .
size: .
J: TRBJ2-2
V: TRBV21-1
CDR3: CASSKEKREYNTGELFF
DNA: TGTGCCAGCAGCAAAGAGAAGCGGGAGTACAACACCGGGGAGCTGTTTTTT

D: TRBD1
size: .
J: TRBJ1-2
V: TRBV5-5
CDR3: CATRRQGGDNYGYTF
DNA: TGTGCCACCCGCCGGCAGGGGGGGGATAACTATGGCTACACCTTC

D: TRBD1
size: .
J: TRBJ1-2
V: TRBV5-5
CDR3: CASSATPTGGYGYTF
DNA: TGTGCCAGCAGCGCAACCCCTACAGGGGGCTATGGCTACACCTTC

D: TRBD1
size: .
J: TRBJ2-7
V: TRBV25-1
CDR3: CASSAAYRGSSYEQYF
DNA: TGTGCCAGCAGTGCCGCTTACAGGGGAAGCTCCTACGAGCAGTACTTC

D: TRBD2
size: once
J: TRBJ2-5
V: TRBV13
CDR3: CASSTSGTSRSETQYF
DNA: TGTGCCAGCAGCACCTCCGGGACTAGCCGGTCGGAGACCCAGTACTTC

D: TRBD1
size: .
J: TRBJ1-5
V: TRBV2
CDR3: CASSESRGGTQPQHF
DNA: TGTGCCAGCAGTGAAAGCAGGGGGGGTACTCAGCCCCAGCATTTT

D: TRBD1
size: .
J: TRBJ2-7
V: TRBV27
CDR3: CASSRWDRGRYEQYF
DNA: TGTGCCAGCAGCCGATGGGACAGGGGCCGTTACGAGCAGTACTTC

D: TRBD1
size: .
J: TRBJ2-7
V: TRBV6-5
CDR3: CASRGTEYEQYF
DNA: TGTGCCAGCAGGGGGACAGAGTACGAGCAGTACTTC

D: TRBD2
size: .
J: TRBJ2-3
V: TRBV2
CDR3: CASRRLAGGRTDTQYF
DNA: TGTGCCAGCAGGCGACTAGCGGGAGGCCGCACAGATACGCAGTATTTT

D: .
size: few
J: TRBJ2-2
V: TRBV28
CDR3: CASSLYRDKGELFF
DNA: TGTGCCAGCAGTTTGTACAGGGATAAAGGGGAGCTGTTTTTT

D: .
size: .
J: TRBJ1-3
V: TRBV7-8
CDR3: CASSSRGSGNTIYF
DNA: TGTGCCAGCAGCTCCAGGGGTTCTGGAAACACCATATATTTT

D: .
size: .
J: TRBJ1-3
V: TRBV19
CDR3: CASSTDSSGNTIYF
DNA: TGTGCCAGTAGTACCGACAGCTCTGGAAACACCATATATTTT

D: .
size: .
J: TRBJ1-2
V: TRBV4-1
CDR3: CASSPADRNYGYTF
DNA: TGCGCCAGCAGCCCAGCGGACAGAAACTATGGCTACACCTTC

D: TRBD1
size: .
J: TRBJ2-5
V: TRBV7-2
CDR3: CASSFDRAKTQYF
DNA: TGTGCCAGCAGCTTTGACAGGGCAAAGACCCAGTACTTC

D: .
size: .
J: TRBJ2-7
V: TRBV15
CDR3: CATSRDRGTEQYF
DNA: TGTGCCACCAGCAGAGATCGAGGGACCGAGCAGTACTTC

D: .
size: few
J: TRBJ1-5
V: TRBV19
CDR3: CASSKAGTRQPQHF
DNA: TGTGCCAGTAGTAAGGCGGGGACGCGTCAGCCCCAGCATTTT

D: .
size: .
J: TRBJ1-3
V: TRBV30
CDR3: CASQGPGNTIYF
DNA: TGTGCCTCCCAGGGCCCTGGAAACACCATATATTTT

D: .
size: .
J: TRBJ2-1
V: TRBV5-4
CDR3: CASSQLYRGGKDEQFF
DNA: TGTGCCAGCAGTCAGCTTTACAGGGGGGGGAAGGATGAGCAGTTCTTC

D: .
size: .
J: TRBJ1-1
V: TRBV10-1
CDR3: CASSEKSAGTEAFF
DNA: TGCGCCAGCAGTGAAAAGAGCGCGGGCACTGAAGCTTTCTTT

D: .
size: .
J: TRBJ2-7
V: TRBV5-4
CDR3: CASSLQGIGYEQYF
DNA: TGTGCCAGCAGCTTACAGGGTATAGGCTACGAGCAGTACTTC

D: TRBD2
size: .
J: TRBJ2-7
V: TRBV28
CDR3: CASSTTGTRQYF
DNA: TGTGCCAGCAGCACTACCGGGACTAGACAGTACTTC

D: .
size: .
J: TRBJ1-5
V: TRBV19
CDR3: CASSTGLGSNQPQHF
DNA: TGTGCCAGTAGTACAGGGTTGGGAAGCAATCAGCCCCAGCATTTT

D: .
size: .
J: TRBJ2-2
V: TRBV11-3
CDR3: CASSSWKPGELFF
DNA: TGTGCCAGCAGCTCGTGGAAACCCGGGGAGCTGTTTTTT

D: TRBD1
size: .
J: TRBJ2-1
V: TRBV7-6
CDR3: CASSLATGHGEQFF
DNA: TGTGCCAGCAGCTTAGCGACAGGGCATGGTGAGCAGTTCTTC

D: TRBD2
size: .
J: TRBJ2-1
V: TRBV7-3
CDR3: CASRNGLAGRNEQFF
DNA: TGTGCCAGCAGGAATGGCCTAGCGGGACGCAATGAGCAGTTCTTC